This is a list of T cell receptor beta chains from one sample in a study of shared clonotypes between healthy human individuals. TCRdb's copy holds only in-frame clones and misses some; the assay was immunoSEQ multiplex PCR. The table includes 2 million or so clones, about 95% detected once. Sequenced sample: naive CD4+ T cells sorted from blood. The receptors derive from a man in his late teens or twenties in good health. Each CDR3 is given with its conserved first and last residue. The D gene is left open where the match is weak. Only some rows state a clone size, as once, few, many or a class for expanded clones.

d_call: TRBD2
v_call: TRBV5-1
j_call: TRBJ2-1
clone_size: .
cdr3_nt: TGCGCCAGCAGCCCAAACAGCGGGAGGGCCGGGAATGAGCAGTTCTTC
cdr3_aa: CASSPNSGRAGNEQFF

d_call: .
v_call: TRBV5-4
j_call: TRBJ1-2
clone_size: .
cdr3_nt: TGTGCCAGCAGCCAAGACGGAGCTGACTATGGCTACACCTTC
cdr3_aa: CASSQDGADYGYTF

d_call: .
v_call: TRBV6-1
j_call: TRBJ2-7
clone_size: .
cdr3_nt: TGTGCCAGCAGTAACCAAGTGGGGGACGAGCAGTACTTC
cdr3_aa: CASSNQVGDEQYF

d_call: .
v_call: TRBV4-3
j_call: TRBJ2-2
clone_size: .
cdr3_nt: TGCGCCAGCAGCCAAGACAAAACTCTGGGGGAGCTGTTTTTT
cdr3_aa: CASSQDKTLGELFF

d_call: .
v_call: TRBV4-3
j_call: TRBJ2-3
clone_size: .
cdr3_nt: TGCGCCAGCAGCCAATCCTTCCGACAGAACCCTAGCACAGATACGCAGTATTTT
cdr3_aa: CASSQSFRQNPSTDTQYF

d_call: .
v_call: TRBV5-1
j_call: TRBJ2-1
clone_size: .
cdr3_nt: TGCGCCAGCAGCCCCGGTTGGCTGGCCTACAATGAGCAGTTCTTC
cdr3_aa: CASSPGWLAYNEQFF

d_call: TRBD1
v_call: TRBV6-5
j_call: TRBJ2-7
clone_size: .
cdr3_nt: TGTGCCAGCTGGGACAGGGCCAACGAGCAGTACTTC
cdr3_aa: CASWDRANEQYF

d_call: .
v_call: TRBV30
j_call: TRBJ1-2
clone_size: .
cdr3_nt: TGTGCCTGGAGTGCAAGGGGTGGCTACACCTTC
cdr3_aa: CAWSARGGYTF

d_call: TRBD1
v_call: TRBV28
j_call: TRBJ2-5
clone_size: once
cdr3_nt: TGTGCCAGCAGGTCGGGACAGCAAGAGACCCAGTACTTC
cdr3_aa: CASRSGQQETQYF

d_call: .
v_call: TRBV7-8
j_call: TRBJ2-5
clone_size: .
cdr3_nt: TGTGCCAGCAGCTTAGGGGGGGCGCGAGAGACCCAGTACTTC
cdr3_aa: CASSLGGARETQYF

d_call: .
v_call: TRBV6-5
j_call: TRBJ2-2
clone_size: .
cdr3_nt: TGTGCCAGCAGTTACCTACAGGGCGGGGAGCTGTTTTTT
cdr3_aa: CASSYLQGGELFF

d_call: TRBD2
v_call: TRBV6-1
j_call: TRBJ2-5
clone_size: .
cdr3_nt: TGTGCCAGCAGTGAGGGGACTAGAAGAGGCGGAGAGACCCAGTACTTC
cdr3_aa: CASSEGTRRGGETQYF

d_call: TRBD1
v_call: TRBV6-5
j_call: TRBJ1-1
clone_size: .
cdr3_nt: TGTGCCAGCAGTATTACAGGGGTTAGGGGCACTGAAGCTTTCTTT
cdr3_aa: CASSITGVRGTEAFF

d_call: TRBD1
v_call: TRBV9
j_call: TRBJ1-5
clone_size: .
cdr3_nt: TGTGCCAGCAGCCCCGGGACAGGGTCAACCCAGCCCCAGCATTTT
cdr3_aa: CASSPGTGSTQPQHF

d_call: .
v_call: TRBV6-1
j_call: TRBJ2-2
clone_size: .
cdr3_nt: TGTGCCAGCAGTGAAGGTGAACGGGGTAACACCGGGGAGCTGTTTTTT
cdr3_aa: CASSEGERGNTGELFF

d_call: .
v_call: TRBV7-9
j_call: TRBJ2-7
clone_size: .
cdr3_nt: TGTGCCAGCAGCTCTCTGGGGCGAGACCACGAGCAGTACTTC
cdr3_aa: CASSSLGRDHEQYF

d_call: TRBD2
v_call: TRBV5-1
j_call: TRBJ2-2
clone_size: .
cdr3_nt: TGCGCCAGCAGCTTGGCCCCTAGCGGGAGTAGCACCGGGGAGCTGTTTTTT
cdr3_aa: CASSLAPSGSSTGELFF

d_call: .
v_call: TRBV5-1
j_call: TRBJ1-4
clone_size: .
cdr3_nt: TGCGCCAGCAGCTCACAGGGTATCGAAAAACTGTTTTTT
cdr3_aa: CASSSQGIEKLFF

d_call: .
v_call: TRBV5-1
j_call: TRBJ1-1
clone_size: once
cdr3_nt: TGCGCCAGCAGCACTCGACCCGAGCCGAACACTGAAGCTTTCTTT
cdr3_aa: CASSTRPEPNTEAFF

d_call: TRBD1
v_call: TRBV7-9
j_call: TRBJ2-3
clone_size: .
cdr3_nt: TGTGCCAGCAGCCCGGGACAGATCACAGATACGCAGTATTTT
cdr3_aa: CASSPGQITDTQYF

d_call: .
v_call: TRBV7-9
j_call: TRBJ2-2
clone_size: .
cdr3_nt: TGTGCCAGCAGCTTAGGCCCCCGCTGGCACACCGGGGAGCTGTTTTTT
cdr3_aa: CASSLGPRWHTGELFF

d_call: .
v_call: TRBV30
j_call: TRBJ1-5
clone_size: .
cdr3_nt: TGTGCCTGGAGGGACCCACAAGCAAATCAGCCCCAGCATTTT
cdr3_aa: CAWRDPQANQPQHF

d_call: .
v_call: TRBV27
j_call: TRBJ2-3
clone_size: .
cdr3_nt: TGTGCCAGCAGTCCCTTCCGGACTGCTACAGATACGCAGTATTTT
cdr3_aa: CASSPFRTATDTQYF

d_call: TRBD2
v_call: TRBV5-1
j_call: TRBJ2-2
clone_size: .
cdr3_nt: TGCGCCAGCAGCTCTAGCGGGGAACCCACCGGGGAGCTGTTTTTT
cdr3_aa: CASSSSGEPTGELFF

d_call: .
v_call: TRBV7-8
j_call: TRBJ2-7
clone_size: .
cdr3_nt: TGTGCCAGCAGCCGCCCCGGGACAAAGGTCTTTGAGCAGTACTTC
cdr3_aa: CASSRPGTKVFEQYF

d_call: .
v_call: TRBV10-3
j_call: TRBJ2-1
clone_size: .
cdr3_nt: TGTGCCATCAGTGAGACAAGGTTGGAGCAGTTCTTC
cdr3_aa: CAISETRLEQFF

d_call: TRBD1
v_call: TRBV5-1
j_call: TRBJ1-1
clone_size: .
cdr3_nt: TGCGCCAGCAGCTCCATCGGACAGGGTGTAAGCACTGAAGCTTTCTTT
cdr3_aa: CASSSIGQGVSTEAFF

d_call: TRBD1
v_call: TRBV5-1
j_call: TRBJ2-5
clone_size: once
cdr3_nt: TGCGCCAGCAGCTTGGCCTTGCGGTCAGGGGGCGAAGAGACCCAGTACTTC
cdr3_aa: CASSLALRSGGEETQYF

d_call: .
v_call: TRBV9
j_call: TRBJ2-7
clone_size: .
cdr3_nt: TGTGCCAGCAGCGTAGGCCCCTTTGGGGTAGGGTACGAGCAGTACTTC
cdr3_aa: CASSVGPFGVGYEQYF

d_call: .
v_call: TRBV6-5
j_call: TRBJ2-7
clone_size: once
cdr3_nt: TGTGCCAGCAGTTCGAATCGGCAGGGGTGGGGCGAGCAGTACTTC
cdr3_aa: CASSSNRQGWGEQYF

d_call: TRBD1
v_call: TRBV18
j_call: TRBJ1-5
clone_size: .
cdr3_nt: TGTGCCAGCTCACCAATGGGACAGGACAATCAGCCCCAGCATTTT
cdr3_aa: CASSPMGQDNQPQHF

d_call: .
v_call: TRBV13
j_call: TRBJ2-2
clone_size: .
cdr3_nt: TGTGCCAGCAGCCCTAGGACTCGATCGAACACCGGGGAGCTGTTTTTT
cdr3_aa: CASSPRTRSNTGELFF

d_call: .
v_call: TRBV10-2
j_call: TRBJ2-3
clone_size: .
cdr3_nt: TGCGCCAGCAGGAAGCCCAGCACAGATACGCAGTATTTT
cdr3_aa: CASRKPSTDTQYF

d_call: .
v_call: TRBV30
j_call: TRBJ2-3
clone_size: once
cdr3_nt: TGTGCCTGGAGTGTGGGACACCTAGAAGTAGATACGCAGTATTTT
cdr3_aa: CAWSVGHLEVDTQYF

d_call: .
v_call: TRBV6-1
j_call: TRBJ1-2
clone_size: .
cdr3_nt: TGTGCCAGCAGTCCCCTGGGGGGGACGGGAGGCTACACCTTC
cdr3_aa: CASSPLGGTGGYTF

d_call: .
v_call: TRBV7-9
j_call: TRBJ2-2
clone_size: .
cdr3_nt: TGTGCCAGCAGCTCCGTAGGAGGCTGGGGTACAGGGGAGCTGTTTTTT
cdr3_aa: CASSSVGGWGTGELFF

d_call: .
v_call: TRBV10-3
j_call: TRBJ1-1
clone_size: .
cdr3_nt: TGTGCCATCAGGGCAGGGCGGGACACTGAAGCTTTCTTT
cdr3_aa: CAIRAGRDTEAFF

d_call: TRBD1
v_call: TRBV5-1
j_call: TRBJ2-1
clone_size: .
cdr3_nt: TGCGCCAGCAGCGCCGGACAGGGAGGGCAGTTCTTC
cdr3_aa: CASSAGQGGQFF

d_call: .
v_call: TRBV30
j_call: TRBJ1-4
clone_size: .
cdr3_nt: TGTGCCTGGAGTGTAGGGACGGGGGGAGAAAAACTGTTTTTT
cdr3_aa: CAWSVGTGGEKLFF

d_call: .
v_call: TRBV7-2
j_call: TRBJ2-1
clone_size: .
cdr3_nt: TGTGCCAGCAGCCACCTCCGGGTCCTGGAAGTTAATGAGCAGTTCTTC
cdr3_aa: CASSHLRVLEVNEQFF

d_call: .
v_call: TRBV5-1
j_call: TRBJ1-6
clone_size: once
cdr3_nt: TGCGCCAGCAGCTTAGGGGGTAGCTCCTATAATTCACCCCTCCACTTT
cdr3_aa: CASSLGGSSYNSPLHF

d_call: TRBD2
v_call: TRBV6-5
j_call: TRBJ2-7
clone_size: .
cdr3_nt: TGTGCCAGCAGTTCCTTAGCGGGAGGTGCAAACGAGCAGTACTTC
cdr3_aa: CASSSLAGGANEQYF

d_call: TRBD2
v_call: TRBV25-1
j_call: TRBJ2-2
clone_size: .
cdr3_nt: TGTGCCAGCAGTGGGCCTAGCGGGATCCCCGGGGAGCTGTTTTTT
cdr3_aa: CASSGPSGIPGELFF

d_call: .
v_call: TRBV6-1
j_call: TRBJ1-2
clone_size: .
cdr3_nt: TGTGCCAGCAGTGAAATAGGTTCCTATGGCTACACCTTC
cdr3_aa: CASSEIGSYGYTF

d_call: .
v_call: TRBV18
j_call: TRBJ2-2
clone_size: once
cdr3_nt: TGTGCCAGCTCACCCGGGACAACGAACACCGGGGAGCTGTTTTTT
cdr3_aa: CASSPGTTNTGELFF

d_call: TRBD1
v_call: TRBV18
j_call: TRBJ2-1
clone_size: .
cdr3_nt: TGTGCCAGCTCACGGGGACAGGGTACAAATGAGCAGTTCTTC
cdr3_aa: CASSRGQGTNEQFF

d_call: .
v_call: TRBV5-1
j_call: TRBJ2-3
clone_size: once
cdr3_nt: TGCGCCAGTCTCTCTGGGACTTATCGAGATACGCAGTATTTT
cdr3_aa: CASLSGTYRDTQYF

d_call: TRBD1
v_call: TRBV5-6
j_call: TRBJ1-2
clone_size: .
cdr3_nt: TGTGCCAGCAGCTTCAGACAGGGAGGGTCTGGCTACACCTTC
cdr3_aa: CASSFRQGGSGYTF

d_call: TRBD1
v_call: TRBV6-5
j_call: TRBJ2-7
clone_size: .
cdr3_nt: TGTGCCAGCAGTTCCCTTATGACAGGGACCTACGAGCAGTACTTC
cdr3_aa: CASSSLMTGTYEQYF

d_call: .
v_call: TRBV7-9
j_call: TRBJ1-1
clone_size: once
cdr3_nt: TGTGCCAGCAGCGCCACAGGGAACACTGAAGCTTTCTTT
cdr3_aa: CASSATGNTEAFF

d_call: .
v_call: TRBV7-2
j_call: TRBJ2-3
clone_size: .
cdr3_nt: TGTGCCAGCAGCCCAGGCTACGGCGCCAGCACAGATACGCAGTATTTT
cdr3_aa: CASSPGYGASTDTQYF

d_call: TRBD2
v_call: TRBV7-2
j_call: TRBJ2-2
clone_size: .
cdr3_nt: TGTGCCAGCAGCCGCGGGACTAGCGGGAGGGCCGGGGAGCTGTTTTTT
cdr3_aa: CASSRGTSGRAGELFF

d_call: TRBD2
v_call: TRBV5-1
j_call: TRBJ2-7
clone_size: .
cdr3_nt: TGCGCCAGCAGCCCAGGCCTAGCGGGTGGGGAGCAGTACTTC
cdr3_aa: CASSPGLAGGEQYF

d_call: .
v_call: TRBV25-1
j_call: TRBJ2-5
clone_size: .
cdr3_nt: TGTGCCAGCAGTGAAGAACCACAGGGAACCAAAGAGACCCAGTACTTC
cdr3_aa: CASSEEPQGTKETQYF

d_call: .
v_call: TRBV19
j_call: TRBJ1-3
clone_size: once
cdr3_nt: TGTGCCAGTAGTATAAACGGAGGAAACACCATATATTTT
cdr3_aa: CASSINGGNTIYF

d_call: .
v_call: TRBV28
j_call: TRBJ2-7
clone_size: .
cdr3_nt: TGTGCCAGCAGCAAAGTCTACGAGCAGTACTTC
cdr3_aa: CASSKVYEQYF